This T cell receptor beta chain comes out of a study of regulatory T cells in long-lasting Graves disease. CDR3 length equals 16 residues. CDR1 is SGHRS and CDR2 is YFSETQ in the germline V gene. Trimming cost V 0 bases and J 4 bases; bases outside gene matches: 8. Combining iRepertoire HTBI primers with Arm-PCR of CDR3 regions, the authors built TCR beta libraries. MiXCR was run by TCRdb on the multiplex PCR reads, yielding one entry per CDR3 protein. The table has about 420,000 distinct CDR3 sequences, about a sixth seen once; the top ten hold 20% to 25%. In its sample, this clonotype was seen a few times. The antigen remains unidentified. The time point is: newly diagnosed GD, antithyroid drugs for less than 3 months. Generation of the TCR library employed RNA extracted from PBMCs. As a group, patients came from one endocrinology department in Xi'an, China. The study, taken as a whole, reports: Preferential use of TRBV28, TRBJ1-2 and TRBJ2-5 was seen in persistent disease.

The same specimen was also included in a second study, on T cells in Graves' hyperthyroidism and ophthalmopathy. That source adds: The study based diagnoses on clinical symptoms, serum thyroxine and TRAb, thyroid ultrasound and orbital computed tomography.

Here the sequenced sample was peripheral blood mononuclear cells (PBMCs), taken at new diagnosis, from a patient treated with antithyroid drugs. This receptor was identified in a young woman with Graves disease. The genes are TRBV5-1 and TRBJ2-7; TRBD2 agrees at 9 bases. The CDR3: CASSLGLAGLDYEQYF. As DNA, the CDR3 is TGCGCCAGCAGCTTGGGGCTAGCGGGACTTGATTACGAGCAGTACTTC.